The 18 T cell receptor beta chains reported below all come from one sample, sequenced in a study of CD8+ T cells in alopecia areata. Treatment described: oral pan-JAK inhibitor, 5-10 mg twice daily. Isolated RNA was reverse transcribed into cDNA used as the sequencing template. The method was immunoSEQ multiplex PCR; TCRdb's version includes in-frame clones alone and lacks a portion of them. Among 42,000 or so clones listed, roughly 90% were seen once. Sequencing used CD8+ T cells sorted from blood, obtained at week 24, from a patient treated with tofacitinib. These receptor sequences come from a human donor with alopecia areata.

The rearrangement joins TRBV29-1 to TRBJ2-3; D possibly matches TRBD1 or TRBD2 (6 bases each). Per the germline V gene, CDR1 is SQVTM and CDR2 is ANQGSEA. This CDR3 is 16 amino acids long. The V end lost 1 base, the J end lost 2 bases, and 16 bases lay between the germline ends. The CDR3 loop reads CSVEGAQGGFTDTQYF. CDR3 DNA: TGCAGCGTTGAAGGAGCACAGGGAGGTTTCACAGATACGCAGTATTTT.

The chain joins TRBV7-2 to TRBJ2-1; a weak D match, TRBD1 (6 bases). CDR3 size: 14 residues. Trimming removed 5 bases at V and 9 bases at J, with 17 bases between. Germline-derived CDR1 and CDR2 are SGHTA and FQGNSA. This CDR3 reads CASSPIRGWGEQFF. As DNA, the CDR3 is TGTGCCAGCAGCCCAATCAGGGGTTGGGGTGAGCAGTTCTTC.

The chain couples TRBV4-3 to TRBJ2-7, with 9 bases lining up with TRBD2. Germline V gene data show CDR1 as LGHNA and CDR2 as YSLEER. The V and J ends lost 0 bases and 2 bases, in that order; junction bases with no gene match: 8. CDR3 length: 17 residues. This chain's CDR3 is CASSQDRPGLAAYEQYF. CDR3 in DNA: TGCGCCAGCAGCCAAGATAGACCGGGACTAGCCGCCTACGAGCAGTACTTC.

V usage is TRBV27 and J usage is TRBJ2-7; D unresolved. Germline CDR1 MNHEY, CDR2 SMNVEV (reference sequence). The V end was cut by 3 bases, the J end by 3 bases, with 15 bases between. The CDR3 spans 15 residues. The CDR3 coding sequence is TGTGCCAGCAGTTTTGGCGGCTCACATGGCTACGAGCAGTACTTC. This translates into CASSFGGSHGYEQYF.

The V call is TRBV7-6, the J call TRBJ2-6; D remains unclear. CDR1 SGHVS and CDR2 FNYEAQ come from the germline V gene. V was clipped by 2 bases and J by 4 bases, with 12 bases between them. CDR3 length equals 16 residues. CDR3 DNA sequence: TGTGCCAGCAGCTTAATATCAGGTTCAGGGGCCAACGTCCTGACTTTC. This translates into CASSLISGSGANVLTF.

The rearrangement links TRBV28 to TRBJ2-3; D ambiguous. The germline CDR1 and CDR2 sequences are MDHEN and SYDVKM. Between the trimmed V and J ends, which lost 8 bases and 2 bases, there was a span of 20 bases. The CDR3 spans 16 residues. The CDR3 region has the DNA TGTGCCAGCGGATCGCTAGGAAACAGCCCCACAGATACGCAGTATTTT. Encoded protein: CASGSLGNSPTDTQYF.

Points on this clone: Other DNA sequences from this sample encode an identical CDR3 as well. The chain recombines TRBV7-9 with TRBJ2-7, with D hard to call. CDR3 length equals 13 residues. Trimming removed 1 base at V and 4 bases at J, with 8 bases between. CDR1 and CDR2 (germline): SEHNR, FQNEAQ (reference sequence). In DNA, the CDR3 is TGTGCCAGCAGCTTAGGGTCGCGTTACGAGCAGTACTTC. Protein: CASSLGSRYEQYF.

The chain has TRBV9 and TRBJ2-7; 9 bases fit TRBD1. This CDR3 spans 14 amino acids. J was trimmed by 2 bases and V by 3 bases; bases with no gene match: 3. Germline CDR1 and CDR2: SGDLS and YYNGEE. The CDR3 nucleotides read TGTGCCAGCAGCGCTACAGGGGGCCCCTACGAGCAGTACTTC. Amino acid sequence: CASSATGGPYEQYF.

The rearrangement links TRBV19 to TRBJ2-3; 12 bases are shared with TRBD2. Germline values: CDR1 LNHDA, CDR2 SQIVND (reference sequence). CDR3 length equals 18 residues. Losses at the gene ends were 0 bases for V and 3 bases for J; bases not matched to a gene: 7. The CDR3 nucleotides are TGTGCCAGTAGTATAGATCTAGCGGGGGGGCAGGGGACAGATACGCAGTATTTT. It codes for CASSIDLAGGQGTDTQYF.

V gene TRBV4-1 combines with J gene TRBJ2-7; TRBD1 might be the D (5 bases). The CDR3 loop spans 14 amino acids. The germline V gene encodes CDR1 MGHRA and CDR2 YSYEKL. V lost 5 bases to trimming and J lost 0 bases, with 11 bases between them. The CDR3 loop reads CASSADSNSYEQYF. The CDR3 nucleotides are TGCGCCAGCAGCGCCGACAGTAACTCCTACGAGCAGTACTTC.

This chain joins TRBV5-1 and TRBJ2-7, with D unresolved. This CDR3 has 14 residues. V shed 0 bases and J shed 2 bases, with 9 bases lying between them. From germline, CDR1 is SGHRS and CDR2 YFSETQ. The CDR3: CASSLDAAAYEQYF. The CDR3, as DNA: TGCGCCAGCAGCTTGGACGCCGCAGCCTACGAGCAGTACTTC.

This chain joins TRBV7-2 and TRBJ2-1, with D possibly being TRBD2 (5 bases). Germline CDR1 is SGHTA and CDR2 is FQGNSA. With 7 bases removed from V and 6 bases from J, the gap between germline ends came to 13 bases. This CDR3 is built from 13 residues. CDR3 in amino acids: CASTSGVANEQFF. CDR3 in DNA: TGTGCCAGCACTTCCGGGGTAGCCAATGAGCAGTTCTTC.

In nucleotides, the CDR3 is TGCAGCGTTGAACTGAACAGCTACGAGCAGTACTTC. The encoded protein is CSVELNSYEQYF. This sequence joins TRBV29-1 and TRBJ2-7, with unresolved D. CDR1 SQVTM and CDR2 ANQGSEA come from the germline V gene. V was shortened by 2 bases and J by 3 bases, with 8 bases between the two germline ends. This CDR3 has 12 amino acids.

The gene calls are TRBV6-1 and TRBJ2-1; 11 positions agree with TRBD2. CDR1 MNHNS and CDR2 SASEGT come from the germline V gene. V lost 8 bases, J lost 5 bases, and 5 bases stayed unmatched. The CDR3 covers 14 residues. CDR3 DNA: TGTGCCAGCCGGACGGGACTAGCGGACAATGAGCAGTTCTTC. Protein: CASRTGLADNEQFF.

CDR3 region: CASSPSTYRGQETQYF. Here the CDR3 DNA reads TGTGCCAGCAGTCCGTCTACTTACAGGGGGCAAGAGACCCAGTACTTC. The chain carries TRBV27 and TRBJ2-5; 8 positions match TRBD1. Germline CDR1 is MNHEY and CDR2 is SMNVEV (reference sequence). The J segment lost 2 bases and the V segment lost 5 bases, leaving 10 bases of the junction unmatched. The CDR3 is 16 amino acids.

The chain combines TRBV29-1 with TRBJ2-7; D may be TRBD1 or TRBD2 (5 bases each). Germline V lookup: CDR1 SQVTM, CDR2 ANQGSEA. CDR3 size: 13 residues. V was shortened by 0 bases and J by 5 bases, with 11 bases between the two germline ends. The CDR3 loop reads CSVEEGVWDEQYF. The CDR3 DNA reads as TGCAGCGTTGAAGAGGGGGTATGGGACGAGCAGTACTTC.

The gene calls are TRBV7-2 and TRBJ2-3; 10 nucleotides agree with TRBD2. This CDR3 has 15 residues. Germline CDR1 reads SGHTA; CDR2 reads FQGNSA. Unmatched junction bases numbered 3, after V lost 5 bases and J lost 1 base. This CDR3 is CASSTTSGGTDTQYF. CDR3 in DNA: TGTGCCAGCAGCACAACTAGCGGGGGCACAGATACGCAGTATTTT.

This rearrangement joins TRBV7-9 to TRBJ2-2; D is unclear. Germline V gives CDR1 SEHNR, CDR2 FQNEAQ (reference sequence). Trimming removed 6 bases from V and 3 bases from J, with 2 bases in between. The CDR3 is 11 amino acids. CDR3 residues: CASRDTGELFF. CDR3 nucleotides: TGTGCCAGCAGGGACACCGGGGAGCTGTTTTTT.